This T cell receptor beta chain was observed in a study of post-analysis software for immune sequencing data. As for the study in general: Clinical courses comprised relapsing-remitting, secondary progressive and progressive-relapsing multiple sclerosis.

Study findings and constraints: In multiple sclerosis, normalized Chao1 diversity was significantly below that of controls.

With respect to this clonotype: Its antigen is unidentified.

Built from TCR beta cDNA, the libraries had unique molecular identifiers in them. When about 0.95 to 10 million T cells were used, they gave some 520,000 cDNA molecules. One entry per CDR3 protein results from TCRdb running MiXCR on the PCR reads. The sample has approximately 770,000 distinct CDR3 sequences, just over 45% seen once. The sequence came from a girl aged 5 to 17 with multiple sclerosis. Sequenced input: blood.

The CDR3 DNA reads as TGTGCCAGCAGCGTTGAGGCCTCCCAAGAGACCCAGTACTTC. It specifies CASSVEASQETQYF. The V gene is TRBV9, the J gene TRBJ2-5, with no clear D. Trimming cost V 2 bases and J 1 base, with 9 bases left between them. Germline-derived CDR1 and CDR2 are SGDLS and YYNGEE. The CDR3 extends over 14 amino acids.